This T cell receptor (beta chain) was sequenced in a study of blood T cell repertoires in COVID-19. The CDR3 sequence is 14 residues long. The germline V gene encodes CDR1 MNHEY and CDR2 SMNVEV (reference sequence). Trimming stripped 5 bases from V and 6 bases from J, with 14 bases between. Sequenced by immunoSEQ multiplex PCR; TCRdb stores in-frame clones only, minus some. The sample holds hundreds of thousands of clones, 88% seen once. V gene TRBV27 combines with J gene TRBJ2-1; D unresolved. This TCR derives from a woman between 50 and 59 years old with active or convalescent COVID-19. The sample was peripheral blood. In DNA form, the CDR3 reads TGTGCCAGCAGTCCCCAACTTGCCTCCAATGAGCAGTTCTTC. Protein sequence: CASSPQLASNEQFF.